A selection of T cell receptor beta chains follows, all from one sample in a study of molecular identifiers for immune sequencing clone quantification. MiXCR, run by TCRdb on the PCR reads, gives a single entry per CDR3 protein. The sample has some 680,000 distinct CDR3 sequences; around 25% are singletons. Sequenced sample: naive CD8+ T cells from blood, with Jurkat cell RNA spiked in. The receptor source for this set is a human donor in good health. Some libraries in this study had Jurkat cell RNA spiked in. Both conserved end residues are part of each CDR3. A D gene is named only where the DNA matches it firmly. The size of a clone is reported for some rows only, either as once, few or many, or as a class for expanded clones.

>-|-|TRBJ2-7|TRBV6-1
CAPGGRVSYEQYF
TGTGCCCCGGGGGGCAGGGTATCCTACGAGCAGTACTTC
>TRBD1|-|TRBJ2-7|TRBV23-1
CASSRQGNYERYF
TGCGCCAGCAGTCGACAGGGCAACTACGAGCGGTATTTC
>TRBD2|many|TRBJ2-7|TRBV2
CASMGGPYEQYF
TGTGCCAGCATGGGAGGGCCCTACGAGCAGTACTTC
>-|-|TRBJ2-7|TRBV7-9
CASSYPRGGHEQYF
TGTGCCAGCAGCTACCCCCGGGGCGGCCACGAGCAGTACTTC
>-|-|TRBJ2-7|TRBV27
CGSGLSSYEQYF
TGTGGGAGTGGGCTCAGCTCCTACGAGCAGTACTTC
>-|few|TRBJ2-3|TRBV30
CAWSVRDTQYF
TGTGCCTGGAGTGTAAGAGATACGCAGTATTTT
>TRBD1|few|TRBJ2-7|TRBV2
CASSRDREGTYEQYF
TGTGCCAGCAGCCGGGACAGGGAGGGGACCTACGAGCAGTACTTC
>-|many|TRBJ2-7|TRBV6-5
CASSYSSGTTYEQYF
TGTGCCAGCAGTTACAGTTCAGGAACCACCTACGAGCAGTACTTC
>-|many|TRBJ2-3|TRBV27
CASSLIVSTDTQYF
TGTGCCAGCAGCCTTATAGTAAGCACAGATACGCAGTATTTT
>TRBD2|-|TRBJ2-7|TRBV4-1
CASSQRASGPYEQYF
TGCGCCAGCAGCCAAAGGGCTAGCGGCCCCTACGAGCAGTACTTC
>TRBD1|few|TRBJ1-1|TRBV2
CANTQGAYTEAFF
TGTGCCAATACACAGGGGGCGTACACTGAAGCTTTCTTT
>-|many|TRBJ2-7|TRBV4-3
CASSRYTVEEQYF
TGCGCCAGCAGCCGCTACACGGTAGAGGAGCAGTACTTC
>TRBD2|-|TRBJ2-5|TRBV28
CASRRLAGTQETQYF
TGTGCCAGCAGAAGACTAGCGGGGACCCAAGAGACCCAGTACTTC
>TRBD1|many|TRBJ2-7|TRBV6-5
CASSRTGGIYEQYF
TGTGCCAGCAGTAGGACAGGGGGCATCTACGAGCAGTACTTC
>TRBD1|-|TRBJ1-4|TRBV29-1
CSATTRQGTNEKPFF
TGCAGCGCCACAACGCGACAGGGGACTAATGAAAAACCGTTTTTT
>TRBD1|-|TRBJ2-7|TRBV19
CTSSMGQGITYEQYF
TGTACCAGTAGTATGGGACAGGGTATTACCTACGAGCAGTACTTC
>-|many|TRBJ2-3|TRBV20-1
CSATTSDWQDTQYF
TGCAGTGCTACTACCTCCGATTGGCAGGATACGCAGTATTTT
>TRBD2|many|TRBJ2-3|TRBV6-4
CASRKRGDDTDTQYF
TGTGCCAGCAGGAAGCGGGGGGACGACACAGATACGCAGTATTTT
>TRBD2|few|TRBJ2-1|TRBV4-2
CASSQSSGNHNEQFF
TGTGCCAGCAGCCAAAGTAGCGGGAACCACAATGAGCAGTTCTTC
>-|many|TRBJ2-7|TRBV20-1
CSASRGRGFGEQYF
TGCAGTGCTAGCAGAGGCAGGGGTTTTGGCGAGCAGTACTTC
>-|many|TRBJ1-5|TRBV21-1
CASSLNRAYSNQPQHF
TGTGCCAGCAGCCTCAACAGGGCTTATAGCAATCAGCCCCAGCATTTT
>-|once|TRBJ2-7|TRBV13
CASSNSPYEQCF
TGTGCCAGCAGCAACTCACCCTACGAGCAGTGCTTC
>-|-|TRBJ1-4|TRBV27
CASSENSLTNEKLFF
TGTGCCAGCAGTGAAAACAGTCTGACAAATGAAAAACTGTTTTTT
>TRBD2|many|TRBJ2-5|TRBV13
CASSSGLAGNGGTQYF
TGTGCCAGCAGCTCAGGACTAGCGGGGAACGGTGGGACCCAGTACTTC
>-|-|TRBJ2-1|TRBV11-1
CASSLGTLNDYNEQFF
TGTGCCAGCAGCTTAGGGACGCTGAACGATTACAATGAGCAGTTCTTC
>TRBD2|-|TRBJ2-2|TRBV7-9
CASSQTSGSLNTGELFF
TGTGCCAGCAGCCAGACTAGCGGGAGTTTAAACACCGGGGAGCTGTTTTTT
>-|-|TRBJ2-2|TRBV27
CASSLLGGHLTGELFF
TGTGCCAGCAGTTTATTAGGAGGACACCTCACCGGGGAGCTGTTTTTT
>-|many|TRBJ2-2|TRBV6-4
CASSQAGELFF
TGTGCCAGCAGTCAGGCCGGGGAGCTGTTTTTT
>-|few|TRBJ1-1|TRBV2
CASKGGRYLNTEAFF
TGTGCCAGCAAGGGAGGACGGTACCTGAACACTGAAGCTTTCTTT
>-|-|TRBJ2-7|TRBV13
CASSTGLEFGEQYF
TGTGCCAGCAGCACGGGCCTTGAATTCGGTGAGCAGTACTTC
>-|many|TRBJ2-1|TRBV24-1
CATSAFSADNEQFF
TGTGCCACCAGTGCTTTCAGCGCCGACAATGAGCAGTTCTTC
>-|many|TRBJ2-7|TRBV28
CASSPSREQYF
TGTGCCAGCAGCCCCTCGCGCGAGCAGTACTTC
>TRBD1|-|TRBJ2-7|TRBV4-1
CASSQSRDSALYEQYF
TGCGCCAGCAGCCAATCCCGGGACAGCGCCCTTTACGAGCAGTACTTC
>-|many|TRBJ2-1|TRBV4-3
CASSQDWGTNEQFF
TGCGCCAGCAGCCAAGATTGGGGCACAAATGAGCAGTTCTTC
>-|-|TRBJ2-1|TRBV20-1
CRGKHGSDNEQFF
TGCAGGGGTAAACACGGGAGCGACAATGAGCAGTTCTTC
>TRBD1|many|TRBJ1-1|TRBV20-1
CSARRTGGGTEAFF
TGCAGTGCTAGAAGGACAGGGGGTGGTACTGAAGCTTTCTTT
>-|few|TRBJ2-7|TRBV27
CASSTQGGSSYEQYF
TGTGCCAGCAGTACGCAGGGGGGGAGCTCCTACGAGCAGTACTTC
>TRBD2|-|TRBJ2-1|TRBV12-3/TRBV12-4
CASSPTSGSPSPYNEQFF
TGTGCCAGCAGTCCTACTAGCGGGAGTCCCAGCCCCTACAATGAGCAGTTCTTC
>TRBD2|few|TRBJ2-5|TRBV24-1
CATSDSGLAGRLLETQYF
TGTGCCACCAGTGACAGCGGACTAGCGGGTCGGTTATTGGAGACCCAGTACTTC
>-|-|TRBJ1-2|TRBV13
CASSAEQGDYGYTF
TGTGCCAGCAGCGCCGAACAGGGAGACTATGGCTACACCTTC
>-|many|TRBJ2-7|TRBV29-1
CSVVQLEGGQYF
TGCAGCGTTGTACAGCTGGAGGGCGGGCAGTACTTC
>TRBD1|-|TRBJ2-2|TRBV2
CASSEGQGIGELFF
TGTGCCAGCAGTGAAGGACAGGGGATCGGGGAGCTGTTTTTT
>-|-|TRBJ2-7|TRBV6-2/TRBV6-3
CASSYSPVTYEQYF
TGTGCCAGCAGTTACTCGCCGGTTACCTACGAGCAGTACTTC
>-|-|TRBJ2-7|TRBV27
CASSFQGRVYEQYF
TGTGCCAGCAGTTTTCAGGGGAGAGTCTACGAGCAGTACTTC
>TRBD1|-|TRBJ2-7|TRBV6-6
CASSYRGTGGEQYF
TGTGCCAGCAGTTACCGAGGGACAGGGGGCGAGCAGTACTTC